This record concerns one T cell receptor (beta chain) sequence. The data were taken from a study of T cell changes during pregnancy in multiple sclerosis. Here immunoSEQ multiplex PCR was the method, and the copy in TCRdb shows in-frame clones only, minus some. Of tens of thousands of clones in the sample, roughly 90% were seen once. Between the trimmed V and J ends, which lost 4 bases and 0 bases, there was a span of 10 bases. CDR3 length: 14 residues. The germline gives CDR1 LNHNV, CDR2 YYDKDF (reference sequence). V usage is TRBV15 and J usage is TRBJ2-7; maybe TRBD2 (5 bases). The TCR originated in a female donor with multiple sclerosis, enrolled in a pregnancy study. The sample consisted of CD8+ T cells from peripheral blood mononuclear cells, taken after pregnancy. CDR3 in amino acids: CATSIERVSYEQYF. CDR3 nucleotide sequence: TGTGCCACCAGCATAGAGAGGGTCTCCTACGAGCAGTACTTC.